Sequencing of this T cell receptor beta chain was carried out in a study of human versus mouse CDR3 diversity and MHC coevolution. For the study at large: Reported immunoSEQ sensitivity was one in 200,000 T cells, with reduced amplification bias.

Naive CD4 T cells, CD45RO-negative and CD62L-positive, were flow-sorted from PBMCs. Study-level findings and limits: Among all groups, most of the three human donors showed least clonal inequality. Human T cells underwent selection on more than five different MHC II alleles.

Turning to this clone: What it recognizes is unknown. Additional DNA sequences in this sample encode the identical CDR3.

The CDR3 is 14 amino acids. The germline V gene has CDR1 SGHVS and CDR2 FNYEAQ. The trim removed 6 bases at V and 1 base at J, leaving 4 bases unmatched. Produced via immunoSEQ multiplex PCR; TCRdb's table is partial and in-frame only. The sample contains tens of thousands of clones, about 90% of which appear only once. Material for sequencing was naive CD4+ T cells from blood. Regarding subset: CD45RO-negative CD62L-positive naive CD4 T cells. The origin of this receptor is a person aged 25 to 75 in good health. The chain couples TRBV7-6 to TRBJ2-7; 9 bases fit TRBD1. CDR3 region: CASSPGTGSYEQYF. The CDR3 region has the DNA TGTGCCAGCAGTCCCGGGACAGGGTCCTACGAGCAGTACTTC.